The 32 T cell receptor beta chains below were found in one sample sequenced in a study of graft-versus-host responses after intestinal transplantation. These receptors are not linked to any known antigen. Data came from immunoSEQ multiplex PCR; TCRdb stores just in-frame clones and leaves some out. The data contain about 93,000 clones, about 93% of them singletons. Source: unstimulated CD8+ T cells sorted from spleen or lymph node cells, taken before intestinal transplant. Every receptor here comes from a human donor who received an intestinal transplant.

The gene calls are TRBV9 and TRBJ1-1, with 11 nucleotides matching TRBD1. Germline V gene sequence: CDR1 SGDLS, CDR2 YYNGEE. This CDR3 contains 16 residues. V was clipped by 4 bases and J by 3 bases; unmatched bases: 8. CDR3 DNA sequence: TGTGCCAGCAGCCCCCGGACAGGGGGCGCGTACACTGAAGCTTTCTTT. Protein: CASSPRTGGAYTEAFF. The full variable domain, in which reference TRBV9 and TRBJ1-1 provide the parts outside the CDR3, is DSGVTQTPKHLITATGQRVTLRCSPRSGDLSVYWYQQSLDQGLQFLIQYYNGEERAKGNILERFSAQQFPDLHSELNLSSLELGDSALYFCASSPRTGGAYTEAFFGQGTRLTVV.

This clone was recorded once. The chain is built from TRBV28 and TRBJ1-2; D might be TRBD1 (6 bases). The CDR3 spans 15 residues. Germline lookup yields CDR1 MDHEN and CDR2 SYDVKM. In DNA, the CDR3 is TGTGCTACTAAGGAGGGGGGGTCGAAGAGCTATGGCTACACCTTC. It codes for CATKEGGSKSYGYTF.

This sequence joins TRBV4-3 and TRBJ1-2; TRBD1 might be the D (6 bases). CDR3 length: 15 residues. V dropped 1 base and J dropped 4 bases, with 13 bases sitting between them. CDR1 and CDR2 (germline): LGHNA, YSLEER. The CDR3 sequence: CASSQAVQGIYGYTF. The CDR3 DNA sequence: TGCGCCAGCAGCCAAGCGGTGCAGGGGATCTATGGCTACACCTTC.

This clone appeared a few times. V is TRBV27 and J is TRBJ2-7, with TRBD2 identical over 8 bases. CDR3 length: 16 residues. Germline V gene data show CDR1 as MNHEY and CDR2 as SMNVEV (reference sequence). The ends lost 3 bases at V and 2 bases at J; junction bases unmatched: 9. As DNA, the CDR3 is TGTGCCAGCAGTTTTATTACTACGGGGGGGACCTACGAGCAGTACTTC. It encodes CASSFITTGGTYEQYF.

V is TRBV6-5 and J is TRBJ1-2; D remains unclear. Trimming removed 2 bases from V and 6 bases from J, with 13 bases in between. CDR3 length equals 14 residues. The germline V gene has CDR1 MNHEY and CDR2 SVGAGI. CDR3 sequence: CASSYIKSGNGYTF. The CDR3, as DNA: TGTGCCAGCAGTTACATAAAGTCAGGCAATGGCTACACCTTC.

V usage is TRBV7-9 and J usage is TRBJ1-1; weak D call: TRBD1 (6 bases). This CDR3 has 15 residues. Germline loops: CDR1 SEHNR, CDR2 FQNEAQ (reference sequence). Trimming shortened V by 1 base and J by 0 bases, and 9 bases separated the two germline ends. CDR3 in amino acids: CASSLDRDMNTEAFF. The CDR3 DNA is TGTGCCAGCAGCTTAGATCGGGACATGAACACTGAAGCTTTCTTT.

The V gene is TRBV6-6, the J gene TRBJ2-5; 9 bases are a match to TRBD1. The DNA end is a closer match to TRBJ2-7, so the J assignment may be wrong. CDR1 and CDR2 from the germline V gene are MNHNY and SVGAGI (reference sequence). The CDR3 runs to 15 residues. The CDR3 region has the DNA TGTGCCAGCAGTTACTCGGGGACAGGGAGTTACGAGCAGTACTTC. Translated: CASSYSGTGSYEQYF.

The chain couples TRBV7-9 to TRBJ2-5, with 14 bases matching TRBD2. This CDR3 has 18 residues. Germline trimming cut 5 bases from V and 4 bases from J; bases unmatched to any gene: 12. Per germline, CDR1 SEHNR and CDR2 FQNEAQ (reference sequence). CDR3: CASSLIGTSGSRGETQYF. The CDR3 DNA sequence: TGTGCCAGCAGCCTCATCGGGACTAGCGGGAGTAGGGGAGAGACCCAGTACTTC.

This chain joins TRBV4-1 and TRBJ2-2; TRBD2 matches at 11 bases. The germline V gene encodes CDR1 MGHRA and CDR2 YSYEKL. The V gene end was trimmed by 3 bases and the J gene end by 4 bases; junction bases not matched to a gene: 4. CDR3 length: 16 residues. CDR3: CASSQLAGGGTGELFF. In DNA form, the CDR3 reads TGCGCCAGCAGCCAGTTAGCGGGAGGGGGCACCGGGGAGCTGTTTTTT.

In this sample, this clone turned up a few times. This chain links TRBV5-8 with TRBJ1-5; possibly TRBD1 for D (6 bases). The CDR3 covers 16 residues. Germline V CDR1 and CDR2: SGHTS, YDEGEE. V was pared by 5 bases and J by 6 bases, with 21 bases between. Here the CDR3 DNA reads TGTGCCAGCAGTATGGAGGGGGAGGGGCTTGGTCAGCCCCAGCATTTT. It encodes CASSMEGEGLGQPQHF.

This chain uses TRBV6-1 with TRBJ1-5; D remains ambiguous. This CDR3 contains 14 residues. The V end was cut by 2 bases, the J end by 3 bases, with 8 bases between. Germline CDR1 and CDR2: MNHNS and SASEGT. The DNA of the CDR3 is TGTGCCAGCAGTGAACAGGCCTACAATCAGCCCCAGCATTTT. This gives the protein CASSEQAYNQPQHF.

The CDR3 DNA sequence: TGTGCCAGCAGCTTAGTGCCTAGCGGGGTAAATGAGCAGTTCTTC. Encoded protein: CASSLVPSGVNEQFF. This chain uses TRBV7-8 with TRBJ2-1, with TRBD2 identical over 9 bases. The CDR3 totals 15 residues. With 1 base clipped from V and 7 bases from J, the junction kept 5 bases outside the gene matches. The germline V gene has CDR1 SGHVS and CDR2 FQNEAQ.

The rearrangement uses TRBV11-2 and TRBJ2-5, with TRBD2 identical over 8 bases. The junction had 14 bases not matched to a gene; V was cut back by 3 bases and J by 5 bases. CDR1 is SGHAT and CDR2 is FQNNGV in the germline V gene. The CDR3 spans 17 residues. The CDR3 is CASSLPQQRESLETQYF. The CDR3 DNA sequence: TGTGCCAGCAGCTTGCCGCAGCAGCGGGAGAGTCTCGAGACCCAGTACTTC. The full variable domain, in which reference TRBV11-2 and TRBJ2-5 provide the parts outside the CDR3, is EAGVAQSPRYKIIEKRQSVAFWCNPISGHATLYWYQQILGQGPKLLIQFQNNGVVDDSQLPKDRFSAERLKGVDSTLKIQPAKLEDSAVYLCASSLPQQRESLETQYFGPGTRLLVL.

The chain has TRBV27 and TRBJ2-1, with D possibly TRBD1 on 6 matching bases. The germline V gene has CDR1 MNHEY and CDR2 SMNVEV (reference sequence). The length of the CDR3 is 15 residues. Trimming stripped 6 bases from V and 3 bases from J, with 15 bases between. In nucleotides, the CDR3 is TGTGCCAGCAGGACCGGGACATCCCACTACAATGAGCAGTTCTTC. This encodes CASRTGTSHYNEQFF.

The V gene is TRBV29-1, the J gene TRBJ1-2, with D perhaps matching TRBD1 (5 bases). V lost 3 bases, J lost 8 bases, and 10 bases lay in between. The CDR3 totals 11 residues. Germline CDR1 is SQVTM and CDR2 is ANQGSEA. As DNA, the CDR3 is TGCAGCGTTGACAGGGATACGGGCTACACCTTC. This gives the protein CSVDRDTGYTF.

The gene calls are TRBV5-6 and TRBJ2-1, with TRBD1 identical over 7 bases. The CDR3 consists of 16 residues. With V trimmed by 4 bases and J by 2 bases, 9 bases remained unmatched. CDR1 and CDR2 from the germline V gene are SGHDT and YYEEEE. The CDR3 loop is CASSHWTGEPYNEQFF. The CDR3 DNA sequence: TGTGCCAGCAGCCATTGGACAGGCGAACCCTACAATGAGCAGTTCTTC.

This clone was counted a few times. The chain is built from TRBV19 and TRBJ1-1, with a possible D match to TRBD1 (6 bases). Germline V gene sequence: CDR1 LNHDA, CDR2 SQIVND (reference sequence). The ends were cut back, 7 bases at V and 8 bases at J, with 11 bases in the middle. The length of the CDR3 is 11 residues. CDR3 amino acids: CASISDSEAFF. The CDR3 coding sequence is TGTGCCAGTATCTCGGACAGCGAAGCTTTCTTT.

CDR3 sequence reads: CASSLSLAGVGNEQFF. In DNA form, the CDR3 reads TGTGCCAGCAGTTTATCGCTAGCGGGAGTAGGCAATGAGCAGTTCTTC. The chain is built from TRBV27 and TRBJ2-1; 10 bases fit TRBD2. The CDR3 is 16 amino acids. V lost 0 bases and J lost 6; bases outside the gene matches: 5. The germline V gene has CDR1 MNHEY and CDR2 SMNVEV (reference sequence).

The chain recombines TRBV15 with TRBJ1-1, with TRBD1 matching over 11 bases. Per the germline V gene, CDR1 is LNHNV and CDR2 is YYDKDF (reference sequence). The CDR3 runs to 17 residues. The J segment lost 5 bases and the V segment lost 0 bases, leaving 8 bases of the junction unmatched. The CDR3 bases are TGTGCCACCAGCAGAGAACCGGGACAGGGGGTATTTACTGAAGCTTTCTTT. Translation: CATSREPGQGVFTEAFF.

This sequence joins TRBV7-9 and TRBJ1-2; D gene uncertain. CDR3 length: 15 amino acids. Between the trimmed V and J ends, which lost 4 bases and 3 bases, there was a span of 15 bases. Germline V CDR1 and CDR2: SEHNR, FQNEAQ (reference sequence). The DNA of the CDR3 is TGTGCCAGCAGCTCCGCCCTGAGGGTTGACTATGGCTACACCTTC. Its protein is CASSSALRVDYGYTF.

The chain is built from TRBV29-1 and TRBJ1-4; weak D call: TRBD1 (6 bases). Trimming cost V 4 bases and J 4 bases, with 7 bases left between them. This CDR3 contains 12 residues. CDR1 and CDR2 (germline): SQVTM, ANQGSEA. CDR3 protein: CSVAGVNEKLFF. CDR3 DNA: TGCAGCGTTGCAGGGGTTAATGAAAAACTGTTTTTT.

The CDR3 region has the DNA TGTGCCAGCAGCCAACGCGGGGTCACAGATACGCAGTATTTT. Translation: CASSQRGVTDTQYF. The chain is built from TRBV14 and TRBJ2-3; maybe TRBD2 (6 bases). Trimming cost V 2 bases and J 2 bases, with 8 bases left between them. Germline loops: CDR1 SGHDN, CDR2 FVKESK. The CDR3 is 14 residues long. The variable domain in full, with the rest retrieved from reference TRBV14 and TRBJ2-3, is EAGVTQFPSHSVIEKGQTVTLRCDPISGHDNLYWYRRVMGKEIKFLLHFVKESKQDESGMPNNRFLAERTGGTYSTLKVQPAELEDSGVYFCASSQRGVTDTQYFGPGTRLTVL.

J is TRBJ1-4 and V is TRBV29-1, with D perhaps TRBD1 (5 bases). Germline CDR1 reads SQVTM; CDR2 reads ANQGSEA. The length of the CDR3 is 14 residues. Trimming stripped 7 bases from V and 5 bases from J, with 17 bases between. The CDR3 nucleotides are TGCAGCGGGAATGGGGGGGGAAGAAATGAAAAACTGTTTTTT. Residues: CSGNGGGRNEKLFF. Full variable domain (missing parts from reference TRBV29-1 and TRBJ1-4): SAVISQKPSRDICQRGTSLTIQCQVDSQVTMMFWYRQQPGQSLTLIATANQGSEATYESGFVIDKFPISRPNLTFSTLTVSNMSPEDSSIYLCSGNGGGRNEKLFFGSGTQLSVL.

The chain links TRBV28 to TRBJ1-2; D is uncertain. Deletions cut 5 bases from V and 6 bases from J, with 10 bases between. The CDR3 covers 12 residues. The V gene's germline CDR1 is MDHEN and CDR2 SYDVKM. CDR3 sequence: CASSEGSHGYTF. CDR3 coding DNA: TGTGCCAGCAGTGAAGGGAGCCATGGCTACACCTTC.

V is TRBV7-2 and J is TRBJ2-5; 7 positions match TRBD1. Germline CDR1 and CDR2: SGHTA and FQGNSA. This CDR3 comprises 13 residues. Trimming cost V 7 bases and J 2 bases; bases outside gene matches: 4. The CDR3 region is CASNKGQQETQYF. In nucleotides, the CDR3 is TGTGCCAGCAACAAGGGACAGCAAGAGACCCAGTACTTC.

Here the CDR3 reads CASSSLGGANEKLFF. CDR3 coding DNA: TGTGCCAGTAGTTCCTTGGGGGGTGCTAATGAAAAACTGTTTTTT. V usage is TRBV19 and J usage is TRBJ1-4, with a possible D match to TRBD1 (5 bases). The CDR3 length is 15 residues. Germline values: CDR1 LNHDA, CDR2 SQIVND (reference sequence). The ends were cut back, 5 bases at V and 3 bases at J, with 13 bases in the middle. Filled out from reference TRBV19 and TRBJ1-4, the complete variable domain reads DGGITQSPKYLFRKEGQNVTLSCEQNLNHDAMYWYRQDPGQGLRLIYYSQIVNDFQKGDIAEGYSVSREKKESFPLTVTSAQKNPTAFYLCASSSLGGANEKLFFGSGTQLSVL.

The CDR3 region has the DNA TGTGCCAGCAGCTTGGCTAGCGGAAGCACAGATACGCAGTATTTT. This encodes CASSLASGSTDTQYF. The chain has TRBV5-4 and TRBJ2-3, with 7 bases lining up with TRBD2. In germline, CDR1 is SGHNT, CDR2 YYREEE (reference sequence). V lost 0 bases, J lost 0 bases, and 1 base stayed unmatched. The CDR3 contains 15 residues.

The chain carries TRBV5-8 and TRBJ2-7; tentatively, D is TRBD2 (5 bases). CDR1 is SGHTS and CDR2 is YDEGEE in the germline V gene. This CDR3 contains 14 residues. V lost 0 bases and J 3 bases, leaving 10 bases between the germline ends. CDR3 protein: CASSLGTWGYEQYF. CDR3 nucleotide sequence: TGTGCCAGCAGCTTGGGGACTTGGGGCTACGAGCAGTACTTC.

V usage is TRBV6-1 and J usage is TRBJ2-7; D is unclear. The CDR3 totals 16 residues. The germline V and J ends were trimmed by 0 bases and 0 bases, with 12 bases remaining between them. Germline V gene lookup returns CDR1 MNHNS and CDR2 SASEGT. The CDR3 nucleotides read TGTGCCAGCAGTGAAGCGGATGGGCCGAGCTCCTACGAGCAGTACTTC. It translates to CASSEADGPSSYEQYF.

The count of this clone is one. In nucleotides, the CDR3 is TGTGCCAGCAACGAAGGACAGTATAGCAATCAGCCCCAGCATTTT. Its protein is CASNEGQYSNQPQHF. The chain is built from TRBV4-2 and TRBJ1-5; D possibly corresponds to TRBD1 (6 bases). With 7 bases removed from V and 0 bases from J, the gap between germline ends came to 13 bases. The CDR3 consists of 15 residues. Germline CDR1 reads LGHNA; CDR2 reads YNFKEQ.

This sequence joins TRBV7-4 and TRBJ1-2; possibly TRBD1 for D (5 bases). V gave up 9 bases and J gave up 3 bases, with 8 bases separating them. Germline values: CDR1 SGHVT, CDR2 SQSDAQ. The CDR3 totals 11 residues. The CDR3: CARGHDYGYTF. CDR3 DNA sequence: TGTGCCAGAGGACATGACTATGGCTACACCTTC. Using reference TRBV7-4 and TRBJ1-2 for the parts outside the CDR3, the full variable domain is GAGVSQSPRYKVAKRGRDVALRCDSISGHVTLYWYRQTLGQGSEVLTYSQSDAQRDKSGRPSGRFSAERPERSVSTLKIQRTEQGDSAVYLCARGHDYGYTFGSGTRLTVV.

This chain joins TRBV19 and TRBJ1-5; 7 positions agree with TRBD1. V dropped 3 bases and J dropped 3; count of bases not matched to a gene: 5. The germline CDR1 and CDR2 sequences are LNHDA and SQIVND (reference sequence). The CDR3 spans 15 residues. The chain's CDR3 is CASSIGTAVNQPQHF. As DNA, the CDR3 is TGTGCCAGTAGTATCGGGACAGCGGTCAATCAGCCCCAGCATTTT.